The entry below describes one TCR beta chain. The antigen remains undetermined. Looked up from germline, CDR1 is SGHTA and CDR2 is FQGTGA. This CDR3 contains 14 residues. Germline trimming cut 5 bases from V and 5 bases from J; bases unmatched to any gene: 8. The PCR employed 60 Vbeta primers together with 13 Jbeta primers. Assay: immunoSEQ multiplex PCR; the TCRdb copy retains only in-frame clones and omits some. The profile covers about 150,000 clones, with around 84% appearing a single time and 1.9% taken by the ten largest. The record originates from a study of cytomegalovirus exposure and HLA in healthy donors. Study conclusions and caveats: A few V segments could not be told apart, such as TRBV6-2 and TRBV6-3, and were left out. The listing of some 170 TCR beta chains classed them as cytomegalovirus-associated.

Sequences were obtained from PBMCs. The V and J genes are TRBV7-3 and TRBJ1-1, with TRBD1 identical over 7 bases. The TCR sequence derives from a man aged 18 to 35 in good health and CMV-seronegative. Here the CDR3 reads CASSRVGGYTEAFF. In DNA, the CDR3 is TGTGCCAGCAGCAGGGTAGGGGGCTATACTGAAGCTTTCTTT.